A single sample gave rise to the 21 T cell receptor beta chains below, sequenced in a study of T cells in Graves' hyperthyroidism and ophthalmopathy. Amplified TCR beta CDR3 regions derived from RNA transcripts. The HTBI primer set was used in a first-round RT-PCR of the TCR CDR3. One entry per CDR3 protein, called by TCRdb with MiXCR from the multiplex PCR reads. Among about 550,000 distinct CDR3 sequences listed, around 21% were seen once. The sequenced material came from blood. These receptors were taken from a man younger than 30 with Graves' hyperthyroidism.

At least ten counts were recorded for this clonotype. The V call is TRBV12-3 or TRBV12-4, the J call TRBJ1-3; D is unclear. Trimming took off 5 bases at V and 0 bases at J, with 5 bases between the two ends. This CDR3 is 13 amino acids long. CDR3 protein: CASSRDSGNTIYF. CDR3 nucleotide sequence: TGTGCCAGCAGTCGAGACTCTGGAAACACCATATATTTT.

This clonotype was seen repeatedly, ten times or more. This chain joins TRBV12-5 and TRBJ2-7; D assignment may be TRBD1 or TRBD2 (5 bases each). The CDR3 spans 13 residues. Deletions cut 5 bases from V and 5 bases from J, with 13 bases between. In germline, CDR1 is LGHNT, CDR2 FRNRAP. This chain's CDR3 is CASGQWDANEQYF. The CDR3 DNA reads as TGTGCTAGTGGTCAGTGGGACGCCAACGAGCAGTACTTC.

This clonotype came up once. The chain combines TRBV7-8 with TRBJ2-5, with D tentatively TRBD1 or TRBD2 (5 bases each). The CDR3 covers 15 residues. V lost 6 bases and J lost 3, with 17 bases in between. The germline V gene has CDR1 SGHVS and CDR2 FQNEAQ. The chain's CDR3 is CASSSKAGTKETQYF. CDR3 DNA: TGTGCCAGCAGTTCCAAGGCAGGGACGAAAGAGACCCAGTACTTC.

Many counts were recorded for this clonotype. The chain joins TRBV11-2 to TRBJ2-5, with TRBD2 identical over 12 bases. The CDR3 loop spans 16 amino acids. The junction had 4 bases not matched to a gene; V was cut back by 5 bases and J by 0 bases. Germline V lookup: CDR1 SGHAT, CDR2 FQNNGV. CDR3 loop: CASSPRTSGDQETQYF. For the CDR3, the DNA is TGTGCCAGCAGCCCCCGGACTAGCGGGGACCAAGAGACCCAGTACTTC. Based on the CDR3 plus reference TRBV11-2 and TRBJ2-5, the full variable domain is EAGVAQSPRYKIIEKRQSVAFWCNPISGHATLYWYQQILGQGPKLLIQFQNNGVVDDSQLPKDRFSAERLKGVDSTLKIQPAKLEDSAVYLCASSPRTSGDQETQYFGPGTRLLVL.

The chain employs TRBV20-1 and TRBJ1-6; D may be TRBD1 (5 bases). From germline, CDR1 is DFQATT and CDR2 SNEGSKA (reference sequence). The CDR3 sequence is 15 residues long. Trimming stripped 5 bases from V and 6 bases from J, with 17 bases between. CDR3 region: CSASLRAGGNSPLHF. The CDR3 coding sequence is TGCAGTGCTTCCTTGAGGGCGGGGGGTAATTCACCCCTCCACTTT.

This clonotype has a count of ten or more. The rearrangement links TRBV27 to TRBJ2-7; D not resolved. The V and J ends lost 5 bases and 5 bases respectively, with 16 bases between them. CDR1 is MNHEY and CDR2 is SMNVEV in the germline V gene (reference sequence). CDR3 length equals 14 residues. CDR3 sequence: CASSPARPSNEQYF. CDR3 coding DNA: TGTGCCAGCAGTCCCGCCCGGCCGAGCAACGAGCAGTACTTC.

This clonotype came up many times. This chain uses TRBV11-2 with TRBJ1-5, with D perhaps TRBD1 (5 bases). Trimming shortened V by 5 bases and J by 9 bases, and 17 bases separated the two germline ends. The CDR3 contains 14 residues. Germline V gene sequence: CDR1 SGHAT, CDR2 FQNNGV. The DNA for the CDR3 is TGTGCCAGCAGCCCCTCAGGTGGGGGTCTGCCCCAGCATTTT. Translated, it gives CASSPSGGGLPQHF.

The rearrangement links TRBV11-2 to TRBJ2-5; TRBD2 matches at 8 bases. Germline lookup yields CDR1 SGHAT and CDR2 FQNNGV. The CDR3 has 17 residues. Trimming removed 5 bases from V and 2 bases from J; junction bases left unmatched: 13. The CDR3 DNA reads as TGTGCCAGCAGCCCGCTACGGAGCGGGGGCTTTCAAGAGACCCAGTACTTC. Protein: CASSPLRSGGFQETQYF.

The table lists this clonotype with many counts. The chain carries TRBV6-1 and TRBJ1-2; TRBD1 might be the D (5 bases). Trimming took off 5 bases at V and 8 bases at J, with 12 bases between the two ends. The CDR3 covers 12 residues. Germline assignment: CDR1 MNHNS and CDR2 SASEGT. The CDR3 DNA reads TGTGCCAGCAGTACCTCAGGGAAAGGCTACACCTTC. Translating it yields CASSTSGKGYTF.

The chain combines TRBV12-3 or TRBV12-4 with TRBJ2-7; the D is unclear. V dropped 2 bases and J dropped 2 bases, with 13 bases sitting between them. CDR3 length: 15 residues. CDR3 sequence reads: CASSLRVGQTYEQYF. CDR3 bases: TGTGCCAGCAGTTTAAGGGTAGGGCAAACCTACGAGCAGTACTTC.

V gene TRBV6-1 combines with J gene TRBJ2-5, with D possibly being TRBD2 (6 bases). The CDR3 loop spans 13 amino acids. CDR1 is MNHNS and CDR2 is SASEGT in the germline V gene. V lost 8 bases and J lost 0, with 10 bases in between. The chain's CDR3 is CASGGTYQETQYF. For the CDR3, the DNA is TGTGCCAGCGGGGGGACCTACCAAGAGACCCAGTACTTC.

This chain connects TRBV6-4 to TRBJ2-3, with 7 bases that match TRBD1. The length of the CDR3 is 18 residues. Trimming cost V 6 bases and J 1 base; bases outside gene matches: 16. CDR1 is MRHNA and CDR2 is SNTAGT in the germline V gene. The CDR3 here is CASSRLRQGEGGTDTQYF. CDR3 nucleotide sequence: TGTGCCAGCAGCCGACTTCGACAGGGTGAAGGGGGCACAGATACGCAGTATTTT.

There are many counts of this clonotype. The V and J genes are TRBV4-1 and TRBJ1-5, with TRBD1 as a possible D gene (5 bases). The germline V and J ends were trimmed by 4 bases and 5 bases, with 15 bases remaining between them. The germline V gene has CDR1 MGHRA and CDR2 YSYEKL. The CDR3 has 15 residues. The CDR3, as DNA: TGCGCCAGCAGCCTTGACAGTGCTAGAGATCAGCCCCAGCATTTT. Its translation: CASSLDSARDQPQHF.

This clonotype was counted once. A much larger clone lies one base from this, so it may be a read error. This chain links TRBV6-1 with TRBJ1-1; D perhaps matches TRBD1 (6 bases). CDR1 and CDR2 from the germline V gene are MNHNS and SASEGT. The CDR3 is made up of 14 amino acids. The CDR3 region is CASSPGAGNTEVSF. In DNA, the CDR3 is TGTGCCAGCAGTCCAGGGGCGGGTAACACTGAAGTTTCCTTT.

This chain uses TRBV5-1 with TRBJ2-7; a possible D gene is TRBD2 (6 bases). The germline CDR1 and CDR2 sequences are SGHRS and YFSETQ. V lost 6 bases to trimming and J lost 5 bases, with 15 bases between them. CDR3 size: 13 residues. Here the CDR3 DNA reads TGCGCCAGCATCGGGACTCGGAAAGACGAGCAGTACTTC. Translation gives CASIGTRKDEQYF. Together with reference TRBV5-1 and TRBJ2-7, the CDR3 gives the full variable domain: KAGVTQTPRYLIKTRGQQVTLSCSPISGHRSVSWYQQTPGQGLQFLFEYFSETQRNKGNFPGRFSGRQFSNSRSEMNVSTLELGDSALYLCASIGTRKDEQYFGPGTRLTVT.

Many counts were recorded for this clonotype. V and J are TRBV30 and TRBJ1-5; no firm D call. The germline V gene encodes CDR1 GTSNPN and CDR2 SVGIG (reference sequence). This CDR3 contains 13 residues. Trimming shortened V by 3 bases and J by 2 bases, and 8 bases separated the two germline ends. The CDR3 region has the DNA TGTGCCTGGAGGGAGCCAGGCAATCAGCCCCAGCATTTT. Translated, it gives CAWREPGNQPQHF. The whole variable domain, filled in from reference TRBV30 and TRBJ1-5, reads SQTIHQWPATLVQPVGSPLSLECTVEGTSNPNLYWYRQAAGRGLQLLFYSVGIGQISSEVPQNLSASRPQDRQFILSSKKLLLSDSGFYLCAWREPGNQPQHFGDGTRLSIL.

This clonotype was seen at least ten times. The chain has TRBV6-1 and TRBJ2-2; 7 positions agree with TRBD1. V gave up 6 bases and J gave up 0 bases; unmatched junction bases: 4. The CDR3 spans 15 residues. Per the germline V gene, CDR1 is MNHNS and CDR2 is SASEGT. In nucleotides, the CDR3 is TGTGCCAGCAGCCCAGGGGGATCGAACACCGGGGAGCTGTTTTTT. Protein: CASSPGGSNTGELFF.

The chain links TRBV11-1 to TRBJ2-2, with D uncertain. The CDR3 contains 14 residues. Per germline, CDR1 SGHAT and CDR2 FQDESV (reference sequence). V lost 5 bases and J 0 bases, leaving 7 bases between the germline ends. The CDR3 sequence is CASSVWSNTGELFF. In DNA form, the CDR3 reads TGTGCCAGCAGCGTCTGGTCGAACACCGGGGAGCTGTTTTTT. The variable domain in full, with the rest retrieved from reference TRBV11-1 and TRBJ2-2, is EAEVAQSPRYKITEKSQAVAFWCDPISGHATLYWYRQILGQGPELLVQFQDESVVDDSQLPKDRFSAERLKGVDSTLKIQPAELGDSAMYLCASSVWSNTGELFFGEGSRLTVL.

This clonotype was observed many times. This chain uses TRBV20-1 with TRBJ1-1; D may be TRBD1 (5 bases). V was shortened by 0 bases and J by 6 bases, with 14 bases between the two germline ends. This CDR3 is 14 amino acids long. Germline CDR1 is DFQATT and CDR2 is SNEGSKA (reference sequence). For the CDR3, the DNA is TGCAGTGCTAGAGATGAGACAGATCGGTCTGAAGCTTTCTTT. It yields the protein CSARDETDRSEAFF.

This clonotype was seen ten or more times. The chain has TRBV6-5 and TRBJ1-3; the D gene is possibly TRBD1 (5 bases). V was shortened by 7 bases and J by 7 bases, with 20 bases between the two germline ends. CDR3 length: 15 amino acids. Germline values: CDR1 MNHEY, CDR2 SVGAGI. CDR3 in DNA: TGTGCCAGCACCCAGGGTTTTATTCGAGCGAACACCATATATTTT. It specifies CASTQGFIRANTIYF.

At least ten counts were recorded for this clonotype. The chain carries TRBV4-1 and TRBJ1-1; D is ambiguous. Between the trimmed V and J ends, which lost 2 bases and 0 bases, there was a span of 16 bases. In germline, CDR1 is MGHRA, CDR2 YSYEKL. The CDR3 spans 17 residues. The CDR3 is CASSQPRETRMNTEAFF. CDR3 DNA: TGCGCCAGCAGCCAACCCCGGGAAACCCGGATGAACACTGAAGCTTTCTTT.